This passage covers 29 T cell receptor beta chains from one sample sequenced in a study of blood T cell repertoires in COVID-19. The table came from immunoSEQ multiplex PCR; TCRdb's copy has only in-frame clones and leaves some out. The table lists a few hundred thousand clones, 65% to 90% of them singletons. The material sequenced was peripheral blood. These receptor sequences come from a woman aged 70-85 years with COVID-19, enrolled during active disease.

This clone was observed once. The chain recombines TRBV15 with TRBJ2-3; 9 bases line up with TRBD2. This CDR3 is 17 amino acids long. Trimming took 5 bases from V and 1 from J; bases not matched to a gene: 10. CDR1 and CDR2 from the germline V gene are LNHNV and YYDKDF (reference sequence). The CDR3 sequence: CATSRRRIAGGTDTQYF. The CDR3 DNA sequence: TGTGCCACCAGCCGACGTCGAATAGCGGGGGGCACAGATACGCAGTATTTT. Variable domain in full (rest from reference TRBV15 and TRBJ2-3): DAMVIQNPRYQVTQFGKPVTLSCSQTLNHNVMYWYQQKSSQAPKLLFHYYDKDFNNEADTPDNFQSRRPNTSFCFLDIRSPGLGDTAMYLCATSRRRIAGGTDTQYFGPGTRLTVL.

This chain uses TRBV5-1 with TRBJ1-1; no definite D call. Per germline, CDR1 SGHRS and CDR2 YFSETQ. V was clipped by 4 bases and J by 3 bases, with 13 bases between them. The CDR3 totals 14 residues. The CDR3 loop reads CASSGTMRDTEAFF. In nucleotides, the CDR3 is TGCGCCAGCAGCGGAACTATGAGGGACACTGAAGCTTTCTTT. Combining the CDR3 with reference TRBV5-1 and TRBJ1-1 gives the whole variable domain KAGVTQTPRYLIKTRGQQVTLSCSPISGHRSVSWYQQTPGQGLQFLFEYFSETQRNKGNFPGRFSGRQFSNSRSEMNVSTLELGDSALYLCASSGTMRDTEAFFGQGTRLTVV.

This chain links TRBV7-3 with TRBJ2-3; D perhaps matches TRBD2 (6 bases). There are 15 residues in the CDR3. CDR1 and CDR2 (germline): SGHTA, FQGTGA. V lost 6 bases and J 2 bases, leaving 15 bases between the germline ends. CDR3 residues: CASSIPGLPTDTQYF. The CDR3 region has the DNA TGTGCCAGCAGTATTCCGGGACTCCCCACAGATACGCAGTATTTT.

The genes are TRBV6-1 and TRBJ2-1; TRBD2 agrees at 7 bases. CDR1 MNHNS and CDR2 SASEGT come from the germline V gene. CDR3 length: 16 residues. J was trimmed by 4 bases and V by 4 bases; bases with no gene match: 10. CDR3 protein: CASSGELRGSYNEQFF. The CDR3 nucleotides read TGTGCCAGCAGTGGGGAATTGCGGGGGTCTTACAATGAGCAGTTCTTC.

The rearrangement links TRBV27 to TRBJ2-7; 10 nucleotides align to TRBD1. This CDR3 is built from 16 residues. Trimming removed 4 bases from V and 2 bases from J; junction bases left unmatched: 8. Per germline, CDR1 MNHEY and CDR2 SMNVEV (reference sequence). This chain's CDR3 is CASSSPSGTGAYEQYF. As DNA, the CDR3 is TGTGCCAGCAGTTCTCCGTCCGGGACAGGGGCCTACGAGCAGTACTTC.

The rearrangement links TRBV24-1 to TRBJ1-3, with no clear D. Trimming removed 3 bases from V and 3 bases from J, with 8 bases in between. Germline lookup yields CDR1 KGHDR and CDR2 SFDVKD. CDR3 length: 14 amino acids. The CDR3 loop reads CATSDQEFGNTIYF. The CDR3 coding sequence is TGTGCCACCAGTGATCAGGAATTTGGAAACACCATATATTTT.

The chain links TRBV15 to TRBJ1-1; unclear D gene. Germline CDR1 and CDR2: LNHNV and YYDKDF (reference sequence). Trimming took off 5 bases at V and 0 bases at J, with 4 bases between the two ends. CDR3 size: 12 residues. The CDR3 DNA follows: TGTGCCACCAGCCCGGTGAACACTGAAGCTTTCTTT. Amino acid sequence: CATSPVNTEAFF.

The chain is built from TRBV7-2 and TRBJ2-5, with D tentatively TRBD1 (6 bases). The V gene lost 3 bases and the J gene lost 4 bases, with 15 bases spanning the gap. This CDR3 comprises 15 residues. CDR1 and CDR2 from the germline V gene are SGHTA and FQGNSA. The CDR3 protein is CASSLGASWGETQYF. The CDR3 DNA sequence: TGTGCCAGCAGCTTGGGGGCCTCATGGGGAGAGACCCAGTACTTC.

J is TRBJ2-7 and V is TRBV4-1, with TRBD2 identical over 12 bases. In germline, CDR1 is MGHRA, CDR2 YSYEKL. J gave up 0 bases and V 3 bases, and 9 bases lay outside the gene matches. CDR3 length equals 18 residues. The CDR3 here is CASSQAGLAGSGSYEQYF. The CDR3 coding sequence is TGCGCCAGCAGCCAGGCAGGACTAGCGGGGTCTGGCTCCTACGAGCAGTACTTC.

This chain joins TRBV27 and TRBJ2-6, with 8 bases that match TRBD1. Germline V gene lookup returns CDR1 MNHEY and CDR2 SMNVEV (reference sequence). Trimming removed 5 bases from V and 9 bases from J; junction bases left unmatched: 12. The CDR3 is 16 amino acids. The CDR3 nucleotides are TGTGCCAGCAGTCCTGACCGGGACAGGCGGGGCAACGTCCTGACTTTC. Translation: CASSPDRDRRGNVLTF.

V and J are TRBV5-1 and TRBJ1-1; 8 bases match TRBD1. Trimming at V came to 4 bases and at J to 0 bases, leaving 2 bases not matched to a gene. Germline V CDR1 and CDR2: SGHRS, YFSETQ. CDR3 length equals 14 residues. For the CDR3, the DNA is TGCGCCAGCAGCGACAGGGGCATGAACACTGAAGCTTTCTTT. Its protein is CASSDRGMNTEAFF.

V gene TRBV7-9 combines with J gene TRBJ2-1; TRBD2 matches at 10 bases. The CDR3 sequence is 15 residues long. CDR1 is SEHNR and CDR2 is FQNEAQ in the germline V gene (reference sequence). The junction had 13 bases not matched to a gene; V was cut back by 5 bases and J by 12 bases. CDR3: CASSPGLAVSSGQFF. CDR3 bases: TGTGCCAGCAGCCCCGGACTAGCGGTCTCCTCGGGGCAGTTCTTC.

This clone turned up a few times. This chain links TRBV2 with TRBJ1-4; 7 nucleotides agree with TRBD1. With V trimmed by 5 bases and J by 3 bases, 3 bases remained unmatched. The CDR3 runs 14 residues. CDR1 is SNHLY and CDR2 is FYNNEI in the germline V gene. The CDR3: CASSLTGANEKLFF. The CDR3 DNA sequence: TGTGCCAGCAGTTTAACAGGGGCTAATGAAAAACTGTTTTTT.

The chain couples TRBV5-4 to TRBJ2-7; perhaps TRBD2 as D (6 bases). The CDR3 extends over 15 amino acids. Germline CDR1 and CDR2: SGHNT and YYREEE (reference sequence). Deletions cut 4 bases from V and 5 bases from J, with 19 bases between. The CDR3 sequence is CASSHGGGMKDEQYF. The DNA of the CDR3 is TGTGCCAGCAGCCACGGTGGGGGGATGAAGGACGAGCAGTACTTC.

Notes on this clone: Other DNA sequences within the sample encode an identical CDR3. This rearrangement joins TRBV20-1 to TRBJ1-1, with a possible D match to TRBD1 (5 bases). Germline CDR1 is DFQATT and CDR2 is SNEGSKA (reference sequence). This CDR3 comprises 11 residues. V was pared by 6 bases and J by 3 bases, with 8 bases between. The CDR3 DNA reads as TGCAGTGCCTTAGGGGACACTGAAGCTTTCTTT. Amino acids: CSALGDTEAFF.

This clone was recorded once. The chain carries TRBV19 and TRBJ1-2; 9 bases match TRBD1. CDR1 is LNHDA, CDR2 SQIVND, per germline (reference sequence). V dropped 5 bases and J dropped 5; count of bases not matched to a gene: 6. This CDR3 comprises 14 residues. CDR3 protein: CASSPRTGAYGYTF. Here the CDR3 DNA reads TGTGCCAGTAGTCCCCGGACAGGGGCATATGGCTACACCTTC.

The chain recombines TRBV18 with TRBJ2-1, with 10 bases lining up with TRBD2. The V gene end was trimmed by 4 bases and the J gene end by 8 bases; junction bases not matched to a gene: 11. CDR3 length: 16 residues. Germline V gene data show CDR1 as KGHSH and CDR2 as LQKENI. The CDR3 DNA reads TGTGCCAGCTCACTAGCTCTAGCGGGGGCCGTCGATGAGCAGTTCTTC. It specifies CASSLALAGAVDEQFF.

As DNA, the CDR3 is TGTGCCAGCAGCAAAAGTGGGGCATCCCTAGGCGACACTGAAGCTTTCTTT. It is translated as CASSKSGASLGDTEAFF. J is TRBJ1-1 and V is TRBV7-3, with D possibly matching TRBD1 (5 bases). Germline CDR1 reads SGHTA; CDR2 reads FQGTGA. Trimming left V 5 bases short and J 3 bases short, with 22 bases between. This CDR3 region has 17 residues.

Only one count was recorded for this clone. In DNA, the CDR3 is TGTGCCAGCAGTTTACAGGGGGATAACACTGAAGCTTTCTTT. Amino acids: CASSLQGDNTEAFF. The rearrangement joins TRBV6-5 to TRBJ1-1; TRBD1 agrees at 8 bases. The CDR3 length is 14 residues. Trimming at V came to 4 bases and at J to 2 bases, leaving 3 bases not matched to a gene. Germline V CDR1 and CDR2: MNHEY, SVGAGI.

V and J are TRBV24-1 and TRBJ2-2, with D possibly being TRBD2 (5 bases). CDR3 length: 16 residues. Germline V gene lookup returns CDR1 KGHDR and CDR2 SFDVKD. The V end lost 5 bases, the J end lost 2 bases, and 14 bases lay between the germline ends. The CDR3 region is CATSGGSGVNTGELFF. CDR3 nucleotide sequence: TGTGCCACCAGTGGAGGGTCCGGGGTTAACACCGGGGAGCTGTTTTTT.

The rearrangement links TRBV20-1 to TRBJ1-2; no clear D. Trimming pared 2 bases from V and 5 bases from J, leaving 6 bases between. The CDR3 loop spans 11 amino acids. Germline CDR1 and CDR2: DFQATT and SNEGSKA (reference sequence). CDR3 residues: CSARTGYGYTF. The CDR3 bases are TGCAGTGCTAGAACGGGGTATGGCTACACCTTC.

The chain links TRBV5-6 to TRBJ1-2; D is unclear. Germline CDR1 and CDR2: SGHDT and YYEEEE. CDR3 length: 14 residues. V was trimmed by 0 bases and J by 7 bases, leaving 13 bases between them. The CDR3 protein is CASSLGQVVTGYTF. CDR3 coding DNA: TGTGCCAGCAGCTTGGGGCAGGTAGTGACTGGCTACACCTTC.

The chain is built from TRBV27 and TRBJ1-2, with D possibly TRBD1 on 6 matching bases. Between the trimmed V and J ends, which lost 10 bases and 8 bases, there was a span of 17 bases. The CDR3 length is 12 residues. CDR1 and CDR2 from the germline V gene are MNHEY and SMNVEV (reference sequence). CDR3 amino acids: CATRQGPQGYTF. The CDR3 bases are TGTGCCACCCGCCAGGGGCCTCAAGGCTACACCTTC.

The V call is TRBV18, the J call TRBJ1-2, with a weak D call TRBD1 (5 bases). CDR1 and CDR2 (germline): KGHSH, LQKENI. Trimming removed 0 bases at V and 0 bases at J, with 8 bases between. This CDR3 region has 15 residues. CDR3 DNA sequence: TGTGCCAGCTCACCACCGGGGCAGGCTAACTATGGCTACACCTTC. Translation gives CASSPPGQANYGYTF.

The chain links TRBV6-5 to TRBJ1-1, with D tentatively TRBD1 (6 bases). The CDR3 spans 13 residues. Germline loops: CDR1 MNHEY, CDR2 SVGAGI. Trimming pared 7 bases from V and 3 bases from J, leaving 12 bases between. For the CDR3, the DNA is TGTGCCAGCACCGGGAGGGGGGACACTGAAGCTTTCTTT. Amino acid sequence: CASTGRGDTEAFF.

The J gene is TRBJ2-1, the V gene TRBV6-5; weak D call: TRBD1 (5 bases). The CDR3 runs to 13 residues. In germline, CDR1 is MNHEY, CDR2 SVGAGI. Trimming pared 8 bases from V and 7 bases from J, leaving 15 bases between. The CDR3 nucleotides are TGTGCCAGCGGATTGGGTAGGGGTAATGAGCAGTTCTTC. Amino acids: CASGLGRGNEQFF.

This clone was detected only a few times. The CDR3 region has the DNA TGTGCCACCAGCGCTAGCGGGGGTGGAGATACGCAGTATTTT. Protein: CATSASGGGDTQYF. V gene TRBV24-1 combines with J gene TRBJ2-3; 10 bases are shared with TRBD2. The length of the CDR3 is 14 residues. Germline CDR1 reads KGHDR; CDR2 reads SFDVKD. Trimming took 7 bases from V and 5 from J; bases not matched to a gene: 5.

This sequence joins TRBV7-9 and TRBJ1-4; TRBD1 aligns across 11 bases. The CDR3 runs 17 residues. Germline assignment: CDR1 SEHNR and CDR2 FQNEAQ (reference sequence). V dropped 3 bases and J dropped 1; count of bases not matched to a gene: 4. The CDR3 nucleotides are TGTGCCAGCAGCTTTAGGACAGGGGGCGGAACTAATGAAAAACTGTTTTTT. It translates to CASSFRTGGGTNEKLFF.

The rearrangement links TRBV15 to TRBJ1-5, with D perhaps TRBD1 (5 bases). Germline CDR1 is LNHNV and CDR2 is YYDKDF (reference sequence). V was pared by 0 bases and J by 3 bases, with 9 bases between. This CDR3 region has 15 residues. The CDR3, as DNA: TGTGCCACCAGCAGAGACAGGACACTCAATCAGCCCCAGCATTTT. The encoded protein is CATSRDRTLNQPQHF. Full variable domain (remainder filled in from reference TRBV15 and TRBJ1-5): DAMVIQNPRYQVTQFGKPVTLSCSQTLNHNVMYWYQQKSSQAPKLLFHYYDKDFNNEADTPDNFQSRRPNTSFCFLDIRSPGLGDTAMYLCATSRDRTLNQPQHFGDGTRLSIL.